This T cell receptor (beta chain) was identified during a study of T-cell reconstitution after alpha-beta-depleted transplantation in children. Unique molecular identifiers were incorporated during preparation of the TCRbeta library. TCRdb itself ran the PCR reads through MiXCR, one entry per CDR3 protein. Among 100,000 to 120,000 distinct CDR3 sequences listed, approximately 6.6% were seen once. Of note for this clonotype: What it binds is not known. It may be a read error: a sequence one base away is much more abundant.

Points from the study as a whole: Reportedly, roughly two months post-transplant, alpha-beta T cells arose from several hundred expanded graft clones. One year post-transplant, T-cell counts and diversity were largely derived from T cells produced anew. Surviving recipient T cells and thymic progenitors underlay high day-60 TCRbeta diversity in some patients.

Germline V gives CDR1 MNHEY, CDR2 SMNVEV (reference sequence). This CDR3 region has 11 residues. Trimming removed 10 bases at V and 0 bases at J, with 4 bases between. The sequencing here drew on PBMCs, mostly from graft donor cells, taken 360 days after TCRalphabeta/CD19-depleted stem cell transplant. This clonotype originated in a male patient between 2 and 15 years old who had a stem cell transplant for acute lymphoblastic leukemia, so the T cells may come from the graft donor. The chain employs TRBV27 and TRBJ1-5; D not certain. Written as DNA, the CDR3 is TGTGCCACCGGTAGCAATCAGCCCCAGCATTTT. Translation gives CATGSNQPQHF.